This T cell receptor (beta chain) is from a study of glioma-infiltrating T cells. Between the trimmed V and J ends, which lost 1 base and 6 bases, there was a span of 4 bases. The CDR3 length is 11 residues. Germline CDR1 is SGHDN and CDR2 is FVKESK. Amplification of TCR alpha and beta CDR3 regions from RNA used iRepertoire nested multiplex PCR. TCRdb processed the multiplex PCR reads anew with MiXCR; each CDR3 protein has one entry. The table records about 93,000 distinct CDR3 sequences, roughly 37% of them present only once. This clonotype came up many times. The rearrangement joins TRBV14 to TRBJ2-7, with D hard to call. The sequence was obtained from a human donor with low-grade glioma or glioblastoma, undergoing nonglioma brain surgery, or in good health (not recorded which). The material sequenced was glioma tissue, nonneoplastic brain tissue, or PBMCs (not recorded which). CDR3 amino acids: CASSQVREQYF. CDR3 bases: TGTGCCAGCAGCCAAGTGCGCGAGCAGTACTTC. Full variable domain (missing parts from reference TRBV14 and TRBJ2-7): EAGVTQFPSHSVIEKGQTVTLRCDPISGHDNLYWYRRVMGKEIKFLLHFVKESKQDESGMPNNRFLAERTGGTYSTLKVQPAELEDSGVYFCASSQVREQYFGPGTRLTVT.